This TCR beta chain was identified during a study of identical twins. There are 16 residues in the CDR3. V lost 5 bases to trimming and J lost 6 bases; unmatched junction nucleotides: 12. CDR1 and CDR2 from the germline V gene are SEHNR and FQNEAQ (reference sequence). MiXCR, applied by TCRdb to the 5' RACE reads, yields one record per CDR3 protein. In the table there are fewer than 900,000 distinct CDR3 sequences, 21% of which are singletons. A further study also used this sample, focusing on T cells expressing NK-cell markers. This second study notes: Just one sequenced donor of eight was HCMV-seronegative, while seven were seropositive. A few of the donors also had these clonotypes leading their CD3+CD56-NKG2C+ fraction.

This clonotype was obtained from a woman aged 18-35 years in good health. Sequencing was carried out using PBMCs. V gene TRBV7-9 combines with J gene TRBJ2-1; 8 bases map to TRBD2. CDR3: CASSPSIAGLFNEQFF. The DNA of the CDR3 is TGTGCCAGCAGCCCATCCATAGCGGGGCTTTTCAATGAGCAGTTCTTC.